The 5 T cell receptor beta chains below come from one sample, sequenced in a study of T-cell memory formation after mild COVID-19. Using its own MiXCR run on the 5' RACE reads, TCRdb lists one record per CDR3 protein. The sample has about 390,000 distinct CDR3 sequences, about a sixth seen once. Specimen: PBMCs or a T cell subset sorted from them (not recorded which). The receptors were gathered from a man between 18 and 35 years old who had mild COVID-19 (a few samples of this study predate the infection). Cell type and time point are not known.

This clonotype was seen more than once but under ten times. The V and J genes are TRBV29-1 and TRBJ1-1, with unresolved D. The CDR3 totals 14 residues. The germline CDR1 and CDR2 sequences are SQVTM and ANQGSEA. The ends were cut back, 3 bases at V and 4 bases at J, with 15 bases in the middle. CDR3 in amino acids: CSVDTYLSATEAFF. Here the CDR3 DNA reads TGCAGCGTTGATACCTACCTCTCGGCCACTGAAGCTTTCTTT.

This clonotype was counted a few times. The CDR3 nucleotides are TGTGCCAGCACCCAATTAGGTCTCTCCTACAATGAGCAGTTCTTC. Its translation is CASTQLGLSYNEQFF. The chain recombines TRBV11-2 with TRBJ2-1; D not resolved. The CDR3 runs to 15 residues. Trimming took off 7 bases at V and 0 bases at J, with 13 bases between the two ends. The germline gives CDR1 SGHAT, CDR2 FQNNGV.

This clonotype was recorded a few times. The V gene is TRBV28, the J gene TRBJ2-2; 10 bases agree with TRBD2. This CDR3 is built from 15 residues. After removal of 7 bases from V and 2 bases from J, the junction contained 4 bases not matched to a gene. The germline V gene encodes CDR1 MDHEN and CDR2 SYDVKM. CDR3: CASTSGGANTGELFF. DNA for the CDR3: TGTGCCAGCACGAGCGGGGGGGCCAACACCGGGGAGCTGTTTTTT. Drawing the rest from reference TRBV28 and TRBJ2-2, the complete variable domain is DVKVTQSSRYLVKRTGEKVFLECVQDMDHENMFWYRQDPGLGLRLIYFSYDVKMKEKGDIPEGYSVSREKKERFSLILESASTNQTSMYLCASTSGGANTGELFFGEGSRLTVL.

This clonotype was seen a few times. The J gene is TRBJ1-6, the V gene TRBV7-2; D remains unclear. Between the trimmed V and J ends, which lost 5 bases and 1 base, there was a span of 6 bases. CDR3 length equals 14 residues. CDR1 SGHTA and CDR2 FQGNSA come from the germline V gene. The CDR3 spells CASSAPSYNSPLHF. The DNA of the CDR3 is TGTGCCAGCAGCGCACCGTCCTATAATTCACCCCTCCACTTT.

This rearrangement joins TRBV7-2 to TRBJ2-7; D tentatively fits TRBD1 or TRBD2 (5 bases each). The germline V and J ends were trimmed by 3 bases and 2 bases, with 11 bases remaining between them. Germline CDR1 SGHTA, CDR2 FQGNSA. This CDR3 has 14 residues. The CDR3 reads CASSLVGAAYEQYF. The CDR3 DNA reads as TGTGCCAGCAGCTTGGTCGGGGCGGCCTACGAGCAGTACTTC.